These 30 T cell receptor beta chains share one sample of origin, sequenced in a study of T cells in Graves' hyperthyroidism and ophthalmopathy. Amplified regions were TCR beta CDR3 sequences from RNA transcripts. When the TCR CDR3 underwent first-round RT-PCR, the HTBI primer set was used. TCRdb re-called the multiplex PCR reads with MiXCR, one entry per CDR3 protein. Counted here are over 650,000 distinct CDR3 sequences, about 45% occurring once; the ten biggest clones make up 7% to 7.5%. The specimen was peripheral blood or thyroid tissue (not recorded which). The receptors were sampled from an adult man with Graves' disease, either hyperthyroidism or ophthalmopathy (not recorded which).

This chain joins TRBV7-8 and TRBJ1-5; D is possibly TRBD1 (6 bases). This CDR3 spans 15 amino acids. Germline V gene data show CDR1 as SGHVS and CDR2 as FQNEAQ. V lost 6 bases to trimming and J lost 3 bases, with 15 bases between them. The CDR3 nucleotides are TGTGCCAGCAGTAACACACAGGGACTCAATCAGCCCCAGCATTTT. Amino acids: CASSNTQGLNQPQHF.

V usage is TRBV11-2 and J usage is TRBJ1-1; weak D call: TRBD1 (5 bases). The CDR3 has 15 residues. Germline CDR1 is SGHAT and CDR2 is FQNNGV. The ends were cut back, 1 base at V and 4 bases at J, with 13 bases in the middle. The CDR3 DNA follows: TGTGCCAGCAGCTTAGTTGCAGGGCCTTCCACTGAAGCTTTCTTT. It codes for CASSLVAGPSTEAFF.

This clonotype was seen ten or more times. The CDR3 is CASSSTVSGSAFF. The CDR3 DNA reads TGTGCCAGCAGCTCTACAGTCTCGGGCTCGGCTTTCTTT. The chain links TRBV7-9 to TRBJ1-1; D gene unclear. The V and J ends lost 4 bases and 11 bases respectively, with 17 bases between them. The CDR3 length is 13 residues. Per the germline V gene, CDR1 is SEHNR and CDR2 is FQNEAQ (reference sequence).

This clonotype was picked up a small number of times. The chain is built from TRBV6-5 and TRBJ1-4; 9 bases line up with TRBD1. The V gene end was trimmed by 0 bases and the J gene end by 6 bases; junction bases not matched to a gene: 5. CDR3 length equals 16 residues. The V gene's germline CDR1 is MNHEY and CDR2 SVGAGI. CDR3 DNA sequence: TGTGCCAGCAGTTACTCGACAGGACAGGGGCATGAAAAACTGTTTTTT. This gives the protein CASSYSTGQGHEKLFF.

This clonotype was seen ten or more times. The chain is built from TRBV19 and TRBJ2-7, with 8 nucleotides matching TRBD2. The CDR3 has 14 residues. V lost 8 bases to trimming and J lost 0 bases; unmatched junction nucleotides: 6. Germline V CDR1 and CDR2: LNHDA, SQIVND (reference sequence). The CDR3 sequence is CASQTSVGSYEQYF. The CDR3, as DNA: TGTGCCAGTCAGACTAGCGTCGGCTCCTACGAGCAGTACTTC.

The CDR3 protein is CASSPSGSTDTQYF. The CDR3 DNA is TGTGCCAGTAGTCCTAGCGGGAGCACAGATACGCAGTATTTT. The chain recombines TRBV19 with TRBJ2-3, with 8 bases identical to TRBD2. Per germline, CDR1 LNHDA and CDR2 SQIVND (reference sequence). Losses at the gene ends were 5 bases for V and 0 bases for J; bases not matched to a gene: 1. The CDR3 sequence is 14 residues long.

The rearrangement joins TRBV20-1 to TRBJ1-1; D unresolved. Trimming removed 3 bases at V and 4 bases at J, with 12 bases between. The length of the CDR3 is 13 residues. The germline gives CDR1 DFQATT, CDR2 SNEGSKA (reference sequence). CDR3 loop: CSARTFRSTEAFF. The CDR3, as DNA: TGCAGTGCTAGGACCTTTCGGAGCACTGAAGCTTTCTTT.

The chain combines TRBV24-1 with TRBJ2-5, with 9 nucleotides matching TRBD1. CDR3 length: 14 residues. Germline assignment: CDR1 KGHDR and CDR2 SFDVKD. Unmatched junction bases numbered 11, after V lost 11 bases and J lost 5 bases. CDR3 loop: CARHRDRVDETQYF. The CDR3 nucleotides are TGTGCCAGGCACCGGGACAGGGTGGATGAGACCCAGTACTTC.

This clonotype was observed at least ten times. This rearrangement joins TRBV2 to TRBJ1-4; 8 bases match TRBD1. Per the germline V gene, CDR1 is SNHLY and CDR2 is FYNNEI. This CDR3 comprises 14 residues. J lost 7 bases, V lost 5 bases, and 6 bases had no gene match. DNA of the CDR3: TGTGCCAGCAGTAGAGACAGGGGCAGTGAAAAACTGTTTTTT. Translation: CASSRDRGSEKLFF. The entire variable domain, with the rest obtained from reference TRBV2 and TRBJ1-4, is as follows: EPEVTQTPSHQVTQMGQEVILRCVPISNHLYFYWYRQILGQKVEFLVSFYNNEISEKSEIFDDQFSVERPDGSNFTLKIRSTKLEDSAMYFCASSRDRGSEKLFFGSGTQLSVL.

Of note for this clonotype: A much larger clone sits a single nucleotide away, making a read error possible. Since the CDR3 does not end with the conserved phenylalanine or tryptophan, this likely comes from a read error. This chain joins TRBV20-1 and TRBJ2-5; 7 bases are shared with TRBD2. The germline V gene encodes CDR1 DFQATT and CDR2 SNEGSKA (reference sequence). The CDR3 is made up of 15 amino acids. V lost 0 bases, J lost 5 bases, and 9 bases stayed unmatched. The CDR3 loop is CSARDERDRGETQYL. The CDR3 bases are TGCAGTGCTAGAGATGAGCGGGATCGAGGGGAGACCCAGTACTTA.

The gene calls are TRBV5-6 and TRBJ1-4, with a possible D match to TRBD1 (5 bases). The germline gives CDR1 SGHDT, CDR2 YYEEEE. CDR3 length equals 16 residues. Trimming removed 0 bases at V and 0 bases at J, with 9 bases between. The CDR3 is CASSLGQTPTNEKLFF. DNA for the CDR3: TGTGCCAGCAGCTTGGGACAGACCCCAACTAATGAAAAACTGTTTTTT.

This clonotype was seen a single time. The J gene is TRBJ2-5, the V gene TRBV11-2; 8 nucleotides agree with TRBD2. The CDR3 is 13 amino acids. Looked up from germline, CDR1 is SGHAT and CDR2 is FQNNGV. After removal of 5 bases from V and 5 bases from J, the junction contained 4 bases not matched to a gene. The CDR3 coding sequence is TGTGCCAGCAGCCACGCGGGGGGCGAGACCCAGTACTTC. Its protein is CASSHAGGETQYF.

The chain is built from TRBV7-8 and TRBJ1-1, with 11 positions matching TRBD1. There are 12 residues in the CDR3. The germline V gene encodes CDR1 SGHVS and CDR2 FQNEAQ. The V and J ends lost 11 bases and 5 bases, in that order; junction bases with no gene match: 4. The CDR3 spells CASGQGVTEAFF. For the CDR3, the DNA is TGTGCCTCGGGACAGGGGGTAACTGAAGCTTTCTTT.

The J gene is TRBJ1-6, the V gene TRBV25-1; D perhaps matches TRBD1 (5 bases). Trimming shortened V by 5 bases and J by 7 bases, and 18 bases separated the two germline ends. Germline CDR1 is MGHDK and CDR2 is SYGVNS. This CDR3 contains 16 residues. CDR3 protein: CASSHLADSRNSPLHF. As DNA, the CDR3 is TGTGCCAGCAGTCACCTCGCCGACAGCAGGAATTCACCCCTCCACTTT.

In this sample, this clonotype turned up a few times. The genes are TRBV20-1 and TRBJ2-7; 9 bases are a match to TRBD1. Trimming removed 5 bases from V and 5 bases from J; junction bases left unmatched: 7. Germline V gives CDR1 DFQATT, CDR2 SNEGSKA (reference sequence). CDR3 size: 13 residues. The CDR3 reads CSALGTGTHEQYF. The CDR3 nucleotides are TGCAGTGCTTTAGGGACAGGGACCCACGAGCAGTACTTC.

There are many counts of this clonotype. The CDR3 DNA reads as TGTGCCAGCAGCTTAGCGGGTTCCGGCTACACCTTC. Its translation is CASSLAGSGYTF. The V and J genes are TRBV7-9 and TRBJ1-2; D unresolved. CDR3 length: 12 residues. Trimming removed 0 bases at V and 8 bases at J, with 7 bases between. Germline V gene data show CDR1 as SEHNR and CDR2 as FQNEAQ (reference sequence).

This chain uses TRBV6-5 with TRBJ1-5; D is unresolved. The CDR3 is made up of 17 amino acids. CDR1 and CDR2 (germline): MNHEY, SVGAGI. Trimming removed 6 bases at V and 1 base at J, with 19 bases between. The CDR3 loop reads CASSLLGQVGSNQPQHF. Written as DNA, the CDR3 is TGTGCCAGCAGCTTGCTTGGGCAGGTGGGAAGCAATCAGCCCCAGCATTTT.

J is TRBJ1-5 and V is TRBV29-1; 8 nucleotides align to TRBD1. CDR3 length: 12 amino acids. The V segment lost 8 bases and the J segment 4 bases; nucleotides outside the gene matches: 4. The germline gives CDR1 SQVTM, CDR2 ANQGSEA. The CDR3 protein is CSLNRGNQPQHF. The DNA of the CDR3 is TGCAGCTTGAACAGGGGGAATCAGCCCCAGCATTTT.

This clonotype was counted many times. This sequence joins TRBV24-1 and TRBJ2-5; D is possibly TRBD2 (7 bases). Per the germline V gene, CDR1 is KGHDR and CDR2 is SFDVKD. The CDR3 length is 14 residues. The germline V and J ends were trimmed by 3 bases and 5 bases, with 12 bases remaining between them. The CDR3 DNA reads TGTGCCACCAGTGATGGGGGGGGCGGTGAGACCCAGTACTTC. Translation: CATSDGGGGETQYF.

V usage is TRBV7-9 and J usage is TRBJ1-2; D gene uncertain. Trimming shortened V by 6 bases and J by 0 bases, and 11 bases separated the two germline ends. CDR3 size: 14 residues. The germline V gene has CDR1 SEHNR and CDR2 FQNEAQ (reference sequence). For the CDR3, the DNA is TGTGCCAGCAGTGAATCTGGAACTAACTATGGCTACACCTTC. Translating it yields CASSESGTNYGYTF.

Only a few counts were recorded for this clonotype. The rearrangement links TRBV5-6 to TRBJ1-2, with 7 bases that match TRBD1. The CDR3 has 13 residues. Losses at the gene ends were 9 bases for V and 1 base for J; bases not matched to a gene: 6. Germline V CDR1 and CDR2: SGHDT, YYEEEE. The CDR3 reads CATRDRYNYGYTF. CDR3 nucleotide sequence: TGTGCCACCAGGGACAGATATAACTATGGCTACACCTTC.

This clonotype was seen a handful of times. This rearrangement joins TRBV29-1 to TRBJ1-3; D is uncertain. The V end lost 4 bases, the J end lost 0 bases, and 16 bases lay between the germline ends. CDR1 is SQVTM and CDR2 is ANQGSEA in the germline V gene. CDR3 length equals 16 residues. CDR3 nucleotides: TGCAGCGTTGTAGGTCACTCTCCGAGCTCTGGAAACACCATATATTTT. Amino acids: CSVVGHSPSSGNTIYF.

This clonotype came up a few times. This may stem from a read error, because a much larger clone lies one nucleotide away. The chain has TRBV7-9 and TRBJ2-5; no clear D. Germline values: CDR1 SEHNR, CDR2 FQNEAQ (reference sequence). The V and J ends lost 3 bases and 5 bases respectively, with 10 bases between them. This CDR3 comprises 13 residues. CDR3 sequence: CASSFPPAETQYF. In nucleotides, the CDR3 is TGTGCCAGCAGCTTCCCGCCGGCGGAGACCCAGTACTTC.

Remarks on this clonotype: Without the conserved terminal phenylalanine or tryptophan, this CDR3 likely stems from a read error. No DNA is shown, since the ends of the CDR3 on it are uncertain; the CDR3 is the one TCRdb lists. CDR3 sequence reads: CASSLDRG. This sequence joins TRBV7-9 and TRBJ2-7; the table's D call of TRBD1 was not tested on the DNA. Per germline, CDR1 SEHNR and CDR2 FQNEAQ (reference sequence). 8 amino acids form the CDR3, both terminal residues included.

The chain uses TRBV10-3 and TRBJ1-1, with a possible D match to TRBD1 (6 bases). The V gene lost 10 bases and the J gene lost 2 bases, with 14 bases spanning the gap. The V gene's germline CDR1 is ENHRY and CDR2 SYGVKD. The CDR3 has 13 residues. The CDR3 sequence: CASTRTANTEAFF. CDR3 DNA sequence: TGTGCCAGCACCCGGACAGCTAACACTGAAGCTTTCTTT.

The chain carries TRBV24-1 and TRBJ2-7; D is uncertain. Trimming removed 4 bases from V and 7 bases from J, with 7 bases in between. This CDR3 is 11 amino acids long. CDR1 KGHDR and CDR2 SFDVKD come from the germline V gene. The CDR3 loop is CATSDSGEQYF. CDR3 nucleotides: TGTGCCACCAGTGACTCGGGTGAGCAGTACTTC.

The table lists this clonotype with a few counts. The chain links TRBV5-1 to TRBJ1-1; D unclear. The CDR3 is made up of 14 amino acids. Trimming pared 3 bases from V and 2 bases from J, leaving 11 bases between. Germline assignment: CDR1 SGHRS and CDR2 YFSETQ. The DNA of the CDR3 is TGCGCCAGCAGCTGGTCGGGAGCAAACACTGAAGCTTTCTTT. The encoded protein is CASSWSGANTEAFF. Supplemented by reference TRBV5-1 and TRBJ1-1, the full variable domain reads KAGVTQTPRYLIKTRGQQVTLSCSPISGHRSVSWYQQTPGQGLQFLFEYFSETQRNKGNFPGRFSGRQFSNSRSEMNVSTLELGDSALYLCASSWSGANTEAFFGQGTRLTVV.

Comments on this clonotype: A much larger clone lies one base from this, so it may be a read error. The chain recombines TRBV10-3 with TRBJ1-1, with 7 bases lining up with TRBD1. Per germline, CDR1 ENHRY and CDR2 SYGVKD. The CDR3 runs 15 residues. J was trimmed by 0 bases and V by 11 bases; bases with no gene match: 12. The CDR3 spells CAGTRWDSMNTEAFF. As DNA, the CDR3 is TGTGCCGGCACCCGATGGGACAGCATGAACACTGAAGCTTTCTTT.

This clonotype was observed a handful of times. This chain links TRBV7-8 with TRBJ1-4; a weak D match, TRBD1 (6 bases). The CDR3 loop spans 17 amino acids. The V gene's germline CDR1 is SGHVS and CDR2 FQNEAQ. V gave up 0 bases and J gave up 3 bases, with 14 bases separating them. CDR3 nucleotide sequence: TGTGCCAGCAGCTTAGCGGCGGACAGATCTTCTAATGAAAAACTGTTTTTT. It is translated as CASSLAADRSSNEKLFF.

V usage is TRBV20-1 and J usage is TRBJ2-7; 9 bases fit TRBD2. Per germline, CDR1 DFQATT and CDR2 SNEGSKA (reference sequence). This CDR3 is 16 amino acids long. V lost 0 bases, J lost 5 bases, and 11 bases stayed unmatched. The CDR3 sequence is CSARDGRAGGIDEQYF. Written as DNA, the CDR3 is TGCAGTGCTAGAGATGGTCGAGCGGGAGGCATCGACGAGCAGTACTTC.